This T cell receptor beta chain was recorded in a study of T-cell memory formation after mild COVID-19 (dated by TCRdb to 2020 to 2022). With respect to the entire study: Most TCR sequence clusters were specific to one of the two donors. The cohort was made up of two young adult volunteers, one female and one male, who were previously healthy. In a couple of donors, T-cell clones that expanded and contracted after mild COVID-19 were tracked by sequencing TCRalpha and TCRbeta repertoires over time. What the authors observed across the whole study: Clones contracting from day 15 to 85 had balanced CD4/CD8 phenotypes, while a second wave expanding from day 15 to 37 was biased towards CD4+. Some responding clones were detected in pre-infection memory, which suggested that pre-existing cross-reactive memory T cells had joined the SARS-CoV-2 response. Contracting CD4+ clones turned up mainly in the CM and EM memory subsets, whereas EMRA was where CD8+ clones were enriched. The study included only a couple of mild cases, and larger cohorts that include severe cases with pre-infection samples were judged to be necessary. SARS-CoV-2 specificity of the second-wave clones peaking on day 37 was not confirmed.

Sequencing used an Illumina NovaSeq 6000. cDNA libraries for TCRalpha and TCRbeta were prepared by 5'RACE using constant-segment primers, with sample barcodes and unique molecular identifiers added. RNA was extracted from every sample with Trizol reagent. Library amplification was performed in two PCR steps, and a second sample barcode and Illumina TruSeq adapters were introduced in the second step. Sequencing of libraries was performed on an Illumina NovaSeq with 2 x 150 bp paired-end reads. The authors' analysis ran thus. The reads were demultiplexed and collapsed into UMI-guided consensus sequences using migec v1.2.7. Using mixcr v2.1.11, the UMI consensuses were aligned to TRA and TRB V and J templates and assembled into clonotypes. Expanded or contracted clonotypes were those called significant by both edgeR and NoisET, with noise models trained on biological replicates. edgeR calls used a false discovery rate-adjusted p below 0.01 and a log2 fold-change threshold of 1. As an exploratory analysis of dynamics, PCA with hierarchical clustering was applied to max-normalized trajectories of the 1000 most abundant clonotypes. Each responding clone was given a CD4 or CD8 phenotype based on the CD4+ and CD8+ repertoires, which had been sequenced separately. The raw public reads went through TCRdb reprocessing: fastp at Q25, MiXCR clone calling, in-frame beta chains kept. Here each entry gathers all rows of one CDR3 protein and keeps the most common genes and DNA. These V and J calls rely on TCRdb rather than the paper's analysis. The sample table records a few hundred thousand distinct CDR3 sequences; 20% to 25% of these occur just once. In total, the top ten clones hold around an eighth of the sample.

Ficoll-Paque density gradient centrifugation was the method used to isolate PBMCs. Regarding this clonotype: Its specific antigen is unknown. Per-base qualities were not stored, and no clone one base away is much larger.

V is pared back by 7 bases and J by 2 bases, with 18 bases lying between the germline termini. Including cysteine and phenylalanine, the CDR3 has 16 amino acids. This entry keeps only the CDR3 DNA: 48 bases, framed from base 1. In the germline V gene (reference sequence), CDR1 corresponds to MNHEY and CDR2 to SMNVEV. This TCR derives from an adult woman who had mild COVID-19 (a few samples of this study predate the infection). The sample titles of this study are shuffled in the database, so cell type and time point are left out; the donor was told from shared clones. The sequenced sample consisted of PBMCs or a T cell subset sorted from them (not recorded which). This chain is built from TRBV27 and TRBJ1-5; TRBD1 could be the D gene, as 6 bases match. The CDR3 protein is CASIQGRILGNQPQHF. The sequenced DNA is TGTGCCAGCATCCAGGGGCGCATACTTGGCAATCAGCCCCAGCATTTT.